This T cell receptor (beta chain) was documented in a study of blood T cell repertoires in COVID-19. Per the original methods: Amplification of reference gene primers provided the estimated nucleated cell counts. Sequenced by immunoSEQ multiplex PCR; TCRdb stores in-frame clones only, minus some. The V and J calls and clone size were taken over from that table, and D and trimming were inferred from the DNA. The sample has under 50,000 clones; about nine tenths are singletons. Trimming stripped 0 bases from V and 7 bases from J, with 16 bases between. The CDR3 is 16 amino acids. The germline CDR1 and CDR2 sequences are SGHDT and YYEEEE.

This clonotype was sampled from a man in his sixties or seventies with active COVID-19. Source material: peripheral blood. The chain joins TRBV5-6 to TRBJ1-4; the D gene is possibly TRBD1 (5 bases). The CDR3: CASSLDQGSVREKLFF. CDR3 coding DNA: TGTGCCAGCAGCTTGGACCAGGGTTCGGTCCGTGAAAAACTGTTTTTT.